The 9 T cell receptor beta chains below were found in one sample sequenced in a study of cytomegalovirus exposure and HLA in healthy donors. Sequencing used immunoSEQ multiplex PCR; TCRdb keeps in-frame clones, though not all of them. The data contain 80,000 to 90,000 clones, around 96% of them singletons. The sample taken for sequencing was PBMCs. All receptors derive from a man younger than 30 in good health and CMV-seronegative.

This clone came up once. The chain is built from TRBV27 and TRBJ2-7; 8 bases line up with TRBD1. V lost 8 bases to trimming and J lost 3 bases; unmatched junction nucleotides: 12. This CDR3 contains 15 residues. CDR1 and CDR2 from the germline V gene are MNHEY and SMNVEV (reference sequence). The CDR3 spells CASGKNRDRNYEQYF. DNA of the CDR3: TGTGCCAGCGGAAAAAATCGGGACAGGAACTACGAGCAGTACTTC.

This chain connects TRBV7-9 to TRBJ2-5; D might be TRBD2 (6 bases). Trimming removed 4 bases from V and 3 bases from J, with 9 bases in between. The CDR3 totals 13 residues. Germline V gene data show CDR1 as SEHNR and CDR2 as FQNEAQ (reference sequence). CDR3 sequence reads: CASSWGVEETQYF. The CDR3 DNA is TGTGCCAGCAGCTGGGGGGTAGAAGAGACCCAGTACTTC.

V usage is TRBV5-1 and J usage is TRBJ1-1, with D tentatively TRBD1 (6 bases). Trimming cost V 4 bases and J 3 bases, with 13 bases left between them. Germline lookup yields CDR1 SGHRS and CDR2 YFSETQ. This CDR3 has 14 amino acids. CDR3 sequence reads: CASSVGGRDTEAFF. Here the CDR3 DNA reads TGCGCCAGCAGCGTAGGGGGTAGGGACACTGAAGCTTTCTTT.

This clone showed up just once. The V call is TRBV6-1, the J call TRBJ2-7; D may be TRBD2 (6 bases). The CDR3 is 15 amino acids. Trimming left V 9 bases short and J 0 bases short, with 18 bases between. Germline CDR1 and CDR2: MNHNS and SASEGT. As DNA, the CDR3 is TGTGCCAGTGCGCCTAGCGAGAGAAGCTCCTACGAGCAGTACGTC. It codes for CASAPSERSSYEQYV.

J is TRBJ2-3 and V is TRBV9, with 9 positions matching TRBD2. CDR3 length: 16 amino acids. The trim removed 2 bases at V and 0 bases at J, leaving 4 bases unmatched. Germline CDR1 reads SGDLS; CDR2 reads YYNGEE. The CDR3 loop reads CASSVLAGASTDTQYF. The CDR3 bases are TGTGCCAGCAGCGTTTTAGCGGGGGCTAGCACAGATACGCAGTATTTT. Complete variable domain (other parts from reference TRBV9 and TRBJ2-3): DSGVTQTPKHLITATGQRVTLRCSPRSGDLSVYWYQQSLDQGLQFLIQYYNGEERAKGNILERFSAQQFPDLHSELNLSSLELGDSALYFCASSVLAGASTDTQYFGPGTRLTVL.

V gene TRBV7-9 combines with J gene TRBJ1-4; D gene unclear. The CDR3 is 17 residues long. Germline V lookup: CDR1 SEHNR, CDR2 FQNEAQ (reference sequence). The V end lost 1 base, the J end lost 0 bases, and 12 bases lay between the germline ends. Written as DNA, the CDR3 is TGTGCCAGCAGCTTAGGCAGGAGGACTGCAACTAATGAAAAACTGTTTTTT. It yields the protein CASSLGRRTATNEKLFF.

On this clone: At the DNA level, this CDR3 is encoded by other sequences in the same sample as well. V usage is TRBV9 and J usage is TRBJ2-5; TRBD1 matches 9 bases. Germline V gene lookup returns CDR1 SGDLS and CDR2 YYNGEE. V lost 2 bases to trimming and J lost 1 base; unmatched junction nucleotides: 0. The CDR3 is 14 amino acids. In DNA form, the CDR3 reads TGTGCCAGCAGCGTGGGACAGGGCCAAGAGACCCAGTACTTC. Encoded protein: CASSVGQGQETQYF. Drawing the rest from reference TRBV9 and TRBJ2-5, the complete variable domain is DSGVTQTPKHLITATGQRVTLRCSPRSGDLSVYWYQQSLDQGLQFLIQYYNGEERAKGNILERFSAQQFPDLHSELNLSSLELGDSALYFCASSVGQGQETQYFGPGTRLLVL.

The V and J genes are TRBV4-2 and TRBJ2-3; D unresolved. The CDR3 extends over 14 amino acids. Germline V lookup: CDR1 LGHNA, CDR2 YNFKEQ. Between the trimmed V and J ends, which lost 3 bases and 6 bases, there was a span of 13 bases. CDR3 DNA: TGTGCCAGCAGCCATATGATATTTCGGGATACGCAGTATTTT. Amino acid sequence: CASSHMIFRDTQYF.

The V and J genes are TRBV27 and TRBJ1-1, with TRBD1 as a possible D gene (5 bases). CDR3 size: 13 residues. The germline V gene encodes CDR1 MNHEY and CDR2 SMNVEV (reference sequence). V shed 6 bases and J shed 3 bases, with 11 bases lying between them. The CDR3 bases are TGTGCCAGCAGCTACAACAGGTACACTGAAGCTTTCTTT. Translation: CASSYNRYTEAFF.